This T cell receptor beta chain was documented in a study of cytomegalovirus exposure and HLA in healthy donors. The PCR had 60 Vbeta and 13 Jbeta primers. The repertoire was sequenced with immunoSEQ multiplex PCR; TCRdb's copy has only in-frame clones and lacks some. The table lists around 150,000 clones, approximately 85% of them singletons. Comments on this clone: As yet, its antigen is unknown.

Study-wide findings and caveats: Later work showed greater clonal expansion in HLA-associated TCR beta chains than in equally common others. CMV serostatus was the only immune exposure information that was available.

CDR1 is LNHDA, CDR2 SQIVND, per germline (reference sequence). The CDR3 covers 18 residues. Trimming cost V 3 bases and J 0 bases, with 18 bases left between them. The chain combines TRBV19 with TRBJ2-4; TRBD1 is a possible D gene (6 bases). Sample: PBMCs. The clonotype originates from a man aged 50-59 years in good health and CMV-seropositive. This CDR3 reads CASSMNRAFTLAKNIQYF. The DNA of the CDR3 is TGTGCCAGTAGTATGAACAGGGCATTTACCTTAGCCAAAAACATTCAGTACTTC. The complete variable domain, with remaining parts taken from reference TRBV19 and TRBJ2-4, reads DGGITQSPKYLFRKEGQNVTLSCEQNLNHDAMYWYRQDPGQGLRLIYYSQIVNDFQKGDIAEGYSVSREKKESFPLTVTSAQKNPTAFYLCASSMNRAFTLAKNIQYFGAGTRLSVL.